These T cell receptor beta chains were read from a single sample in a study of blood T cells in healthy people across ages. MiXCR, applied by TCRdb to the 5' RACE reads, yields one record per CDR3 protein. Among under 1 million distinct CDR3 sequences listed, under 45% were seen once. The source material was blood. The receptors here all came from a man aged 60 to 75 in good health. Each CDR3 is given with its conserved first and last residue. A D gene is named only where the DNA matches it firmly. Not all rows give a size; the values are once, few, many and, for expanded clones, a class.

>TRBJ1-2|TRBV6-2/TRBV6-3|-|-
CASRPGRSGGGYTF
TGTGCCAGCAGACCAGGACGCTCAGGAGGTGGCTACACCTTC
>TRBJ2-5|TRBV24-1|few|-
CATSDSRQAPLETQYF
TGTGCCACCAGTGATTCGCGACAGGCCCCATTGGAGACCCAGTACTTC
>TRBJ2-5|TRBV28|few|TRBD1
CASTPGTAETQYF
TGTGCCAGCACCCCCGGGACAGCAGAGACCCAGTACTTC
>TRBJ2-7|TRBV7-9|few|TRBD2
CASSFASGETYEQYF
TGTGCCAGCAGCTTCGCTAGCGGGGAGACCTACGAGCAGTACTTC
>TRBJ2-4|TRBV7-2|few|-
CASSSGGVGENIQYF
TGTGCCAGCAGCTCTGGCGGGGTAGGCGAAAACATTCAGTACTTC
>TRBJ2-5|TRBV11-2|-|TRBD1
CASSPTGTVQETQYF
TGTGCCAGCAGCCCTACGGGGACAGTCCAAGAGACCCAGTACTTC
>TRBJ2-5|TRBV7-2|-|-
CASSLAQEDPKGEQYF
TGTGCCAGCAGCTTAGCGCAGGAGGACCCCAAGGGTGAGCAGTACTTC
>TRBJ2-7|TRBV5-1|-|-
CASKQQASSYEQYF
TGCGCCAGCAAACAACAGGCATCTTCCTACGAGCAGTACTTC
>TRBJ1-6|TRBV6-5|few|-
CASSYRGQPSSYNSPLHF
TGTGCCAGCAGTTACAGAGGACAGCCTAGCTCCTATAATTCACCCCTCCACTTT
>TRBJ2-7|TRBV4-1|-|TRBD1
CASSQATRGYEQYF
TGCGCCAGCAGCCAAGCCACCAGGGGGTACGAGCAGTACTTC
>TRBJ2-6|TRBV20-1|-|-
CSADAWAESGSGANVLTF
TGCAGTGCTGACGCATGGGCAGAGTCAGGGTCTGGGGCCAACGTCCTGACTTTC
>TRBJ1-1|TRBV5-1|-|-
CASSLSSETEAFF
TGCGCCAGCAGCTTGTCGTCGGAAACTGAAGCTTTCTTT
>TRBJ2-3|TRBV24-1|few|-
CATSEQGVTDTQYF
TGTGCCACCAGTGAGCAGGGTGTGACAGATACGCAGTATTTT
>TRBJ2-1|TRBV6-2/TRBV6-3|-|TRBD2
CAAGVAGGEQFF
TGTGCCGCTGGGGTAGCGGGGGGTGAGCAGTTCTTC
>TRBJ1-2|TRBV7-3|-|TRBD1
CASSVNRQGGYTF
TGTGCCAGCAGCGTAAATCGACAGGGAGGCTACACCTTC
>TRBJ1-2|TRBV25-1|-|-
CASSGQGADYGYTF
TGTGCCAGCAGTGGGCAGGGCGCCGACTATGGCTACACCTTC
>TRBJ1-4|TRBV9|once|TRBD1
CASSSGQGGNEKLFF
TGTGCCAGCAGCAGCGGACAGGGGGGTAATGAAAAACTGTTTTTT
>TRBJ2-2|TRBV7-9|-|-
CASSTGHTNTGELFF
TGTGCCAGCAGCACGGGACACACAAACACCGGGGAGCTGTTTTTT
>TRBJ2-3|TRBV6-2/TRBV6-3|many|-
CASTVDSSAYTQYF
TGTGCCAGCACCGTGGACAGTAGTGCCTATACGCAGTATTTT
>TRBJ2-3|TRBV28|-|-
CASTPMGAENTDTQYF
TGTGCCAGCACCCCAATGGGGGCGGAAAATACAGATACGCAGTATTTT
>TRBJ1-2|TRBV29-1|-|-
CSVDKGSYGYTF
TGCAGCGTTGATAAGGGTAGCTATGGCTACACCTTC
>TRBJ1-6|TRBV3-1|-|TRBD1
CASSYGTGGNGNSPLHF
TGTGCCAGCAGCTACGGGACAGGGGGTAACGGGAATTCACCCCTCCACTTT
>TRBJ2-7|TRBV12-3/TRBV12-4|few|-
CASSLARLPKGQYF
TGTGCCAGCAGTTTGGCTCGACTACCCAAGGGGCAGTACTTC
>TRBJ2-7|TRBV28|-|-
CASSFRGSPGVYEQYF
TGTGCCAGCAGTTTCCGGGGATCCCCGGGAGTCTACGAGCAGTACTTC
>TRBJ2-3|TRBV20-1|-|TRBD2
CSAAGGRGYDTQYF
TGCAGTGCTGCCGGCGGGCGGGGGTACGATACGCAGTATTTT
>TRBJ2-7|TRBV6-2/TRBV6-3|few|-
CASSYSKVRDAEQYF
TGTGCCAGCAGTTACTCGAAGGTCCGGGATGCCGAGCAGTACTTC
>TRBJ2-7|TRBV3-1|few|-
CASSQPHVNSYEQYF
TGTGCCAGCAGCCAACCCCATGTAAACTCCTACGAGCAGTACTTC
>TRBJ2-1|TRBV27|once|TRBD2
CASSLAGVGETQFF
TGTGCCAGCAGTCTAGCGGGGGTGGGGGAGACCCAGTTCTTC
>TRBJ1-1|TRBV29-1|-|-
CSVEVNTEAFF
TGCAGCGTTGAGGTGAACACTGAAGCTTTCTTT
>TRBJ2-6|TRBV24-1|-|-
CATSDREASGANVLTF
TGTGCCACCAGTGACCGAGAGGCCTCTGGGGCCAACGTCCTGACTTTC
>TRBJ2-1|TRBV6-1|few|TRBD2
CASRTGTTTYNEQFF
TGTGCCAGCCGAACCGGGACTACAACCTACAATGAGCAGTTCTTC
>TRBJ1-4|TRBV5-1|many|-
CASSLYGSTNEKLFF
TGCGCCAGCAGCTTGTACGGCTCAACTAATGAAAAACTGTTTTTT
>TRBJ2-1|TRBV4-1|many|TRBD1
CASSPRQGTSYNEQFF
TGCGCCAGCAGCCCCCGACAGGGGACTTCCTACAATGAGCAGTTCTTC
>TRBJ2-7|TRBV10-2|-|TRBD1
CASRAGQGFSYEQYF
TGCGCCAGCAGGGCGGGACAGGGATTCTCCTACGAGCAGTACTTC
>TRBJ2-1|TRBV3-1|once|-
CASSLQGTRNEQFF
TGTGCCAGCAGCCTCCAAGGGACACGGAATGAGCAGTTCTTC
>TRBJ2-7|TRBV6-6|-|-
CASSYSREASRSYEQYF
TGTGCCAGCAGTTACTCGAGGGAGGCCAGTCGCTCCTACGAGCAGTACTTC
>TRBJ2-1|TRBV15|few|-
CATSRGTGSLNEQFF
TGTGCCACCAGCAGAGGGACGGGGTCCCTCAATGAGCAGTTCTTC
>TRBJ2-7|TRBV10-3|-|TRBD1
CATSGSRQGNSYEQYF
TGTGCCACCAGTGGATCACGACAGGGGAATTCCTACGAGCAGTACTTC
>TRBJ2-2|TRBV20-1|-|-
CSARANQLPELFF
TGCAGTGCTAGAGCCAACCAGCTTCCAGAGCTGTTTTTT
>TRBJ2-7|TRBV6-2/TRBV6-3|few|TRBD1
CASSYSRVQGRYEQYF
TGTGCCAGCAGTTACTCGAGAGTACAGGGGAGATACGAGCAGTACTTC
>TRBJ2-7|TRBV4-3|-|-
CASSQEYRKGHYEQYF
TGCGCCAGCAGCCAAGAATATCGGAAAGGCCACTACGAGCAGTACTTC
>TRBJ2-4|TRBV29-1|-|-
CSVLDGAKNIQYF
TGCAGCGTATTGGACGGGGCCAAAAACATTCAGTACTTC
>TRBJ1-2|TRBV7-9|few|-
CASSQSLVYGYTF
TGTGCCAGCAGCCAGTCTTTGGTGTATGGCTACACCTTC
>TRBJ1-5|TRBV5-1|-|-
CASSLEGLGQPQHF
TGCGCCAGCAGCTTGGAAGGGCTCGGTCAGCCCCAGCATTTT
>TRBJ2-5|TRBV4-3|once|TRBD2
CASSQWRGGPQETQYF
TGCGCCAGCAGCCAATGGCGGGGGGGCCCCCAAGAGACCCAGTACTTC
>TRBJ1-2|TRBV14|-|-
CASSQLRGNYGYTF
TGTGCCAGCAGCCAACTTCGGGGGAACTATGGCTACACCTTC
>TRBJ2-3|TRBV13|-|TRBD2
CASSFKRLAGADTQYF
TGTGCCAGCAGCTTTAAACGGTTAGCGGGGGCAGATACGCAGTATTTT
>TRBJ2-7|TRBV7-2|-|TRBD1
CASSLVPRAGGYKQYF
TGTGCCAGCAGCTTGGTGCCACGGGCAGGGGGCTACAAGCAGTACTTC
>TRBJ1-1|TRBV21-1|-|-
CASSKQGGVTEAFF
TGTGCCAGCAGCAAACAGGGGGGTGTGACTGAAGCTTTCTTT
>TRBJ2-3|TRBV29-1|-|-
CSVQTDTQYF
TGCAGCGTTCAAACAGATACGCAGTATTTT
>TRBJ2-5|TRBV24-1|few|-
CATSDARVVMGTQYF
TGTGCCACCAGTGATGCCAGGGTAGTGATGGGGACCCAGTACTTC
>TRBJ2-3|TRBV3-1|few|-
CASSSQFRSEADTQYF
TGTGCCAGCAGCTCACAGTTCAGGAGCGAGGCAGATACGCAGTATTTT